This entry lists 2 T cell receptor delta chains sequenced from one sample in a study of gamma-delta T cells after stem cell transplantation. TCRdb fed the RT-PCR reads to CATT. The top ten hold approximately 9% of the sample, which has roughly 2,400 delta-chain clones, 20% to 25% seen once. Sequencing was done on a sample of gamma-delta T cells. These receptors were taken from a human donor. It is not recorded whose cells these are; they may come from a transplant donor.

This chain connects TRDV1 to TRDJ1; TRDD3 agrees at 9 bases. Here the J gene was assigned by germline matching of the DNA, as TCRdb has none. Germline-derived CDR1 and CDR2 are TSWWSYY and QGS. CDR3 length: 20 residues. The J segment lost 9 bases and the V segment lost 1 base, leaving 24 bases of the junction unmatched. The CDR3 loop is CALGEPEAFLRTGGARELIF. Written as DNA, the CDR3 is TGTGCTCTTGGGGAACCGGAGGCCTTCCTTCGTACTGGGGGAGCGAGGGAACTCATCTTT.

The rearrangement links TRDV2 to TRDJ2; 8 nucleotides line up with TRDD3. TCRdb offers no J gene call, so here the DNA was matched to germline to obtain one. Trimming took 0 bases from V and 5 from J; bases not matched to a gene: 1. CDR1 GEAIGNYY and CDR2 EKD come from the germline V gene. The CDR3 contains 14 residues. The CDR3 sequence: CACDTWGYTAQLFF. CDR3 DNA: TGTGCCTGTGACACCTGGGGATACACAGCACAACTCTTCTTT.